Shown below are 19 T cell receptor beta chains from a single sample sequenced in a study of breast tumors, draining lymph nodes, adjacent tissues (dated by TCRdb to about 2016). Library method: multiplex PCR. Sequencing instrument: Illumina HiSeq 2000. TCRdb reprocessed the public reads (quality trimming at Q25 with fastp, clone calling with MiXCR) and kept in-frame beta chains. Entries that share a CDR3 protein sequence are merged under the most common genes and DNA. In this sample the table shows over 60,000 distinct CDR3 sequences, over 40% of which occur a single time. Jointly, the top ten make up about 8% of the sample. The sample taken for sequencing was breast tumor tissue. These receptor sequences come from a female donor with breast cancer. Some clones in this sample may be carry-over from other donors' samples.

V usage is TRBV12-3 or TRBV12-4 and J usage is TRBJ2-6, with 7 bases matching TRBD1. CDR3 length: 16 amino acids. V was clipped by 6 bases and J by 4 bases; unmatched bases: 9. The CDR3 DNA is TGTGCCAGCAGCCCCACCCCGGGACAGGGGGCCAACGTCCTGACTTTC. Protein product: CASSPTPGQGANVLTF.

As for this clonotype: A read error may produce the germline difference seen at one junction end. The chain uses TRBV7-2 and TRBJ2-7; 7 bases line up with TRBD1. Germline V lookup: CDR1 SGHTA, CDR2 FQGNSA. The CDR3 sequence is 16 residues long. CDR3 sequence reads: CASSFQARTGSYGQYF. The CDR3 DNA reads TGTGCCAGCAGCTTTCAGGCCAGGACAGGCAGCTACGGGCAGTACTTC.

J is TRBJ2-5 and V is TRBV7-3, with 13 bases that match TRBD2. Germline V gene sequence: CDR1 SGHTA, CDR2 FQGTGA. This CDR3 is built from 14 residues. Trimming removed 5 bases from V and 5 bases from J; junction bases left unmatched: 2. The CDR3 bases are TGTGCCAGCAGCATACTAGCGGGGGGGGAGACCCAGTACTTC. It yields the protein CASSILAGGETQYF.

This clonotype was seen repeatedly, ten times or more. The V gene is TRBV6-5, the J gene TRBJ2-7; D possibly corresponds to TRBD1 (7 bases). The germline gives CDR1 MNHEY, CDR2 SVGAGI. Trimming left V 6 bases short and J 6 bases short, with 18 bases between. The CDR3 contains 14 residues. CDR3 loop: CASRRDSQGGEQYF. CDR3 in DNA: TGTGCCAGCAGAAGGGACTCCCAGGGGGGCGAGCAGTACTTC.

A few counts support this clonotype. The chain carries TRBV7-7 and TRBJ2-5; the D is unclear. Germline CDR1 SSHAT, CDR2 FNYEAQ (reference sequence). The CDR3 has 11 amino acids. The CDR3, as DNA: TGTGCTAGGCTTCATGGGGAGACCCAGTACTTC. Translating gives CARLHGETQYF. The full variable domain, its missing parts supplied by reference TRBV7-7 and TRBJ2-5, is GAGVSQSPRYKVTKRGQDVTLRCDPISSHATLYWYQQALGQGPEFLTYFNYEAQPDKSGLPSDRFSAERPEGSISTLTIQRTEQRDSAMYRCARLHGETQYFGPGTRLLVL.

The table lists this clonotype with many counts. V usage is TRBV7-2 and J usage is TRBJ1-2; no definite D call. The germline gives CDR1 SGHTA, CDR2 FQGNSA. The V end lost 1 base, the J end lost 4 bases, and 7 bases lay between the germline ends. The CDR3 spans 13 residues. The chain's CDR3 is CASSLEVPYGYTF. CDR3 nucleotides: TGTGCCAGCAGCTTAGAAGTCCCCTATGGCTACACCTTC.

This clonotype has at least ten counts. This could be a read error, since a much larger clone is one nucleotide away. Likely a read error: the CDR3 ends without its conserved phenylalanine or tryptophan. V and J are TRBV20-1 and TRBJ2-1, with no clear D. Trimming pared 2 bases from V and 7 bases from J, leaving 3 bases between. The CDR3 is 10 residues long. The germline V gene has CDR1 DFQATT and CDR2 SNEGSKA (reference sequence). The CDR3 reads CSARRNEQFS. CDR3 bases: TGCAGTGCTAGACGTAATGAGCAGTTCTCC.

This chain uses TRBV29-1 with TRBJ2-7; D not certain. This CDR3 region has 12 residues. Trimming took 8 bases from V and 5 from J, leaving 16 bases between them. Germline-derived CDR1 and CDR2 are SQVTM and ANQGSEA. The CDR3 DNA reads as TGCAGCCCCGACCCTGAGTCCGACGAGCAGTACTTC. Translation: CSPDPESDEQYF.

This clonotype was seen more than once but under ten times. This rearrangement joins TRBV19 to TRBJ1-1; D gene unclear. The V end was cut by 8 bases, the J end by 0 bases, with 25 bases between. The CDR3 totals 18 residues. Germline V gene data show CDR1 as LNHDA and CDR2 as SQIVND (reference sequence). The DNA of the CDR3 is TGTGCCAGTCGAGCCCTCTATGCCGGACCGCTCATGAACACTGAAGCTTTCTTT. It specifies CASRALYAGPLMNTEAFF.

This chain joins TRBV15 and TRBJ2-7, with TRBD1 matching over 7 bases. Trimming at V came to 3 bases and at J to 6 bases, leaving 8 bases not matched to a gene. CDR1 is LNHNV, CDR2 YYDKDF, per germline (reference sequence). The CDR3 runs 14 residues. CDR3 loop: CATSRGTVFCEQYF. For the CDR3, the DNA is TGTGCCACCAGCAGGGGGACAGTCTTCTGCGAGCAGTACTTC.

At least ten counts were recorded for this clonotype. V is TRBV20-1 and J is TRBJ1-3; possibly TRBD1 for D (6 bases). Germline lookup yields CDR1 DFQATT and CDR2 SNEGSKA (reference sequence). Trimming removed 3 bases at V and 5 bases at J, with 14 bases between. This CDR3 region has 14 residues. The CDR3 coding sequence is TGCAGTGCTAGTGCGGGGGCTCTTAGAAACACCATATATTTT. It encodes CSASAGALRNTIYF.

The CDR3 protein is CASSLGEFRGRLFF. CDR3 in DNA: TGTGCCAGCAGTTTGGGGGAATTCCGGGGTAGACTGTTTTTT. V gene TRBV28 combines with J gene TRBJ1-4, with D maybe TRBD1 (5 bases). The V and J ends lost 3 bases and 13 bases respectively, with 18 bases between them. This CDR3 spans 14 amino acids. Looked up from germline, CDR1 is MDHEN and CDR2 is SYDVKM.

This clonotype occurred many times. The chain carries TRBV20-1 and TRBJ2-7; 8 bases are shared with TRBD2. The CDR3 length is 13 residues. Germline values: CDR1 DFQATT, CDR2 SNEGSKA (reference sequence). V shed 1 base, J shed 2 bases, and the junction held 1 base outside the gene matches. The DNA of the CDR3 is TGCAGTGCTAGAGCGGGAGGGCCCTACGAGCAGTACTTC. Amino acid sequence: CSARAGGPYEQYF.

In this sample, this clonotype turned up many times. This rearrangement joins TRBV20-1 to TRBJ2-7; weak D call: TRBD1 (5 bases). Germline CDR1 reads DFQATT; CDR2 reads SNEGSKA (reference sequence). Trimming removed 7 bases from V and 0 bases from J, with 13 bases in between. This CDR3 comprises 13 residues. CDR3 DNA: TGCAGTGGGAAGGACACGAGCTCCTACGAGCAGTACTTC. It yields the protein CSGKDTSSYEQYF.

This clonotype was observed many times. CDR3 DNA sequence: TGCGCCAGCAGCAAGGGACCGCAAGAGACCCAGTACTTC. It codes for CASSKGPQETQYF. The V call is TRBV5-1, the J call TRBJ2-5; either TRBD1 or TRBD2 may supply D (5 bases each). Germline loops: CDR1 SGHRS, CDR2 YFSETQ. Trimming took 4 bases from V and 2 from J, leaving 9 bases between them. The CDR3 is made up of 13 amino acids.

This clonotype occurred many times. V is TRBV12-3 or TRBV12-4 and J is TRBJ2-2; D is perhaps TRBD1 (6 bases). This CDR3 has 13 amino acids. V dropped 6 bases and J dropped 5 bases, with 10 bases sitting between them. DNA of the CDR3: TGTGCCAGCAGGGGGGACACAACCGGGGAGCTGTTTTTT. It translates to CASRGDTTGELFF.

This clonotype was found many times. The V call is TRBV6-1, the J call TRBJ1-6; weak D call: TRBD1 (5 bases). Between the trimmed V and J ends, which lost 2 bases and 10 bases, there was a span of 12 bases. CDR3 size: 14 residues. Looked up from germline, CDR1 is MNHNS and CDR2 is SASEGT. Here the CDR3 reads CASSEWPGQSPLHF. In nucleotides, the CDR3 is TGTGCCAGCAGTGAATGGCCAGGGCAGTCACCCCTCCACTTT.

The chain is built from TRBV2 and TRBJ2-4; 9 nucleotides match TRBD1. J lost 4 bases, V lost 11 bases, and 12 bases had no gene match. Germline CDR1 reads SNHLY; CDR2 reads FYNNEI. The CDR3 contains 15 residues. CDR3 protein: CAYRAGTGLKNIQYF. CDR3 DNA: TGTGCCTACAGAGCCGGGACAGGGTTGAAAAACATTCAGTACTTC.

This clonotype was seen a few times. The chain recombines TRBV27 with TRBJ1-2; D is perhaps TRBD1 (6 bases). The CDR3 has 15 residues. V was shortened by 0 bases and J by 4 bases, with 12 bases between the two germline ends. CDR1 is MNHEY and CDR2 is SMNVEV in the germline V gene (reference sequence). The CDR3: CASSLSQGTLYGYTF. CDR3 coding DNA: TGTGCCAGCAGTTTATCGCAGGGGACCCTCTATGGCTACACCTTC.